This passage covers 8 T cell receptor beta chains from one sample sequenced in a study of T cells after yellow fever vaccination. TCRdb redid the calling of the 5' RACE reads with MiXCR, one entry per CDR3 protein. This table has fewer than 150,000 distinct CDR3 sequences, roughly 7.2% appearing once. The sample was CD4+ T cells sorted from PBMCs, taken approximately 47 days after the first yellow fever vaccination. The receptors come from a man aged 18 to 29 who received the YFV17D yellow fever vaccine.

This clonotype has only a few counts. The rearrangement joins TRBV5-1 to TRBJ1-1; 7 nucleotides line up with TRBD1. Germline-derived CDR1 and CDR2 are SGHRS and YFSETQ. The V gene end was trimmed by 0 bases and the J gene end by 4 bases; junction bases not matched to a gene: 3. This CDR3 is built from 14 residues. The CDR3: CASSLATGITEAFF. In DNA form, the CDR3 reads TGCGCCAGCAGCTTGGCGACAGGGATCACTGAAGCTTTCTTT.

The chain employs TRBV16 and TRBJ2-3; the match to TRBD1 covers 7 bases. Germline-derived CDR1 and CDR2 are KGHSY and FQNENV. This CDR3 spans 14 amino acids. J gave up 3 bases and V 2 bases, and 2 bases lay outside the gene matches. CDR3 sequence reads: CASSQNRGTDTQYF. The CDR3, as DNA: TGTGCCAGCAGCCAAAACAGGGGAACAGATACGCAGTATTTT.

The table lists this clonotype with many counts. The chain is built from TRBV7-8 and TRBJ2-2, with D possibly being TRBD2 (6 bases). The germline V and J ends were trimmed by 3 bases and 3 bases, with 8 bases remaining between them. The CDR3 runs to 14 residues. The germline V gene has CDR1 SGHVS and CDR2 FQNEAQ. The CDR3 region is CASSLRRDTGELFF. DNA of the CDR3: TGTGCCAGCAGCTTGAGGAGGGACACCGGGGAGCTGTTTTTT.

The CDR3: CASSILGGRTDTQYF. The CDR3 DNA is TGTGCCAGCAGCATCCTTGGGGGGCGCACAGATACGCAGTATTTT. The chain couples TRBV7-2 to TRBJ2-3; D possibly uses TRBD1 or TRBD2 (6 bases each). The V end lost 5 bases, the J end lost 1 base, and 13 bases lay between the germline ends. The CDR3 loop spans 15 amino acids. From germline, CDR1 is SGHTA and CDR2 FQGNSA.

This clonotype was seen repeatedly, ten times or more. The CDR3 bases are TGTGCCAGCAGCTTCGGCCGGGAGGATCAACATTTT. This sequence encodes CASSFGREDQHF. V gene TRBV7-9 combines with J gene TRBJ1-5, with D hard to call. V shed 3 bases and J shed 16 bases, with 16 bases lying between them. There are 12 residues in the CDR3. From germline, CDR1 is SEHNR and CDR2 FQNEAQ (reference sequence). The variable domain in full, with the rest retrieved from reference TRBV7-9 and TRBJ1-5, is DTGVSQNPRHKITKRGQNVTFRCDPISEHNRLYWYRQTLGQGPEFLTYFQNEAQLEKSRLLSDRFSAERPKGSFSTLEIQRTEQGDSAMYLCASSFGREDQHFGDGTRLSIL.

This clonotype was seen at least ten times. The V and J genes are TRBV5-1 and TRBJ1-1, with 9 bases that match TRBD1. V was clipped by 4 bases and J by 11 bases; unmatched bases: 12. This CDR3 has 14 amino acids. CDR1 is SGHRS, CDR2 YFSETQ, per germline. CDR3 coding DNA: TGCGCCAGCAGCGTCGACAGGGGGGACCGGGAGGCTTTCTTT. It translates to CASSVDRGDREAFF. Full variable domain (missing parts from reference TRBV5-1 and TRBJ1-1): KAGVTQTPRYLIKTRGQQVTLSCSPISGHRSVSWYQQTPGQGLQFLFEYFSETQRNKGNFPGRFSGRQFSNSRSEMNVSTLELGDSALYLCASSVDRGDREAFFGQGTRLTVV.

In its sample, this clonotype was seen many times. The chain carries TRBV3-1 and TRBJ2-1; D unclear. The CDR3 sequence is 13 residues long. The V end lost 4 bases, the J end lost 9 bases, and 13 bases lay between the germline ends. Looked up from germline, CDR1 is LGHDT and CDR2 is YNNKEL (reference sequence). The CDR3 spells CASSLGPGGEQFF. The CDR3, as DNA: TGTGCCAGCAGCCTCGGGCCTGGCGGTGAGCAGTTCTTC.

This clonotype was recorded at least ten times. The chain couples TRBV14 to TRBJ2-7; 7 bases match TRBD2. Germline CDR1 reads SGHDN; CDR2 reads FVKESK. The junction had 9 bases not matched to a gene; V was cut back by 4 bases and J by 0 bases. This CDR3 spans 16 amino acids. The chain's CDR3 is CASSRTAGETSYEQYF. CDR3 bases: TGTGCCAGCAGCCGGACCGCGGGGGAGACCTCCTACGAGCAGTACTTC.